A selection of T cell receptor beta chains follows, all from one sample in a study of radiation and T cells in renal cell carcinoma. The protocol was immunoSEQ multiplex PCR, while the TCRdb copy is restricted to in-frame clones and leaves out a portion. The sample lists 13,000 or so clones, roughly 60% occurring once. The sequences come from tumor tissue, collected from a patient whose treatment was nephrectomy without radiotherapy. These receptors were taken from a man aged 45 to 65 with renal cell carcinoma. CDR3s include the opening cysteine and the closing phenylalanine or tryptophan. The D gene is left open where the match is weak. Clone size is given for some rows only: seen once, a few or many times, or a class if the clone is expanded.

>TRBJ1-6|TRBV2|-|TRBD1
CASRAGTGVGSPLHF
TGTGCCAGCAGAGCCGGGACAGGGGTAGGGTCACCCCTCCACTTT
>TRBJ1-6|TRBV9|-|-
CASSVGTGPNSPLHF
TGTGCCAGCAGCGTAGGTACAGGGCCTAATTCACCCCTCCACTTT
>TRBJ2-1|TRBV15|few|TRBD1
CATSGQDLSSYNEQFF
TGTGCCACCAGCGGACAGGACCTCAGCTCCTACAATGAGCAGTTCTTC
>TRBJ1-1|TRBV29-1|-|-
CSVVVVTEAFF
TGCAGCGTTGTTGTGGTCACTGAAGCTTTCTTT
>TRBJ2-7|TRBV5-4|few|TRBD2
CASSSGLAGSEQYF
TGTGCCAGCAGCTCGGGACTAGCGGGGTCCGAGCAGTACTTC
>TRBJ2-1|TRBV29-1|few|TRBD2
CSVDERGYNEQFF
TGCAGCGTTGATGAGCGGGGGTACAATGAGCAGTTCTTC
>TRBJ1-2|TRBV29-1|-|-
CSVGTPGERGYTF
TGCAGCGTTGGGACTCCCGGGGAGCGTGGCTACACCTTC
>TRBJ2-7|TRBV10-2|few|-
CASSELHGAYEQYF
TGCGCCAGCAGTGAGCTACACGGGGCCTACGAGCAGTACTTC
>TRBJ2-3|TRBV9|-|-
CASSASGHNTDTQYF
TGTGCCAGCAGCGCCTCAGGACATAACACAGATACGCAGTATTTT
>TRBJ2-4|TRBV25-1|few|-
CASSQKSGAREYF
TGTGCCAGCAGTCAAAAGTCTGGGGCACGAGAGTACTTC
>TRBJ2-7|TRBV7-2|few|-
CASSLEIGREQYF
TGTGCCAGCAGCTTAGAGATAGGTCGCGAGCAGTACTTC
>TRBJ1-1|TRBV7-3|-|TRBD1
CASSLRGQGTEAFF
TGTGCCAGCAGCTTAAGGGGACAGGGGACTGAAGCTTTCTTT
>TRBJ1-5|TRBV6-1|once|-
CALQAAMGSNQPQHF
TGTGCCCTACAGGCGGCCATGGGCAGCAATCAGCCCCAGCATTTT
>TRBJ2-7|TRBV19|-|-
CASSTLGLSYEQYF
TGTGCCAGTAGTACCCTGGGGTTGTCCTACGAGCAGTACTTC
>TRBJ1-2|TRBV2|medium-sized|-
CASSEQGIGGGYTF
TGTGCCAGCAGTGAACAGGGGATCGGTGGCGGCTACACCTTC
>TRBJ2-4|TRBV2|-|-
CASSVLNIQYF
TGTGCCAGCAGTGTCCTAAACATTCAGTACTTC
>TRBJ2-1|TRBV14|medium-sized|-
CASSQQTLYNEQFF
TGTGCCAGCAGCCAACAGACCCTCTACAATGAGCAGTTCTTC
>TRBJ2-7|TRBV15|-|TRBD2
CATSRDEGSGGRQYEQYF
TGTGCCACCAGCAGAGATGAGGGTAGCGGGGGCCGGCAGTACGAGCAGTACTTC
>TRBJ1-3|TRBV4-2|-|-
CASSPSLGGGKSGNTIYF
TGTGCCAGCAGCCCCTCGTTAGGGGGGGGGAAATCTGGAAACACCATATATTTT
>TRBJ1-1|TRBV27|-|-
CASSLRPMNTEAFF
TGTGCCAGCAGTTTAAGACCGATGAACACTGAAGCTTTCTTT
>TRBJ2-4|TRBV4-1|-|-
CASSQGAAAPAKNIQYF
TGCGCCAGCAGCCAAGGAGCGGCAGCCCCAGCCAAAAACATTCAGTACTTC
>TRBJ2-7|TRBV4-2|once|TRBD2
CASSQGLAGAYEQYF
TGTGCCAGCAGCCAAGGCCTAGCGGGGGCCTACGAGCAGTACTTC
>TRBJ1-4|TRBV2|-|-
CASSEAIEKLFF
TGTGCCAGCAGTGAAGCGATTGAAAAACTGTTTTTT
>TRBJ2-7|TRBV27|-|-
CASSFDSLYSYEQYF
TGTGCCAGCAGTTTTGACAGCCTTTATTCCTACGAGCAGTACTTC
>TRBJ1-2|TRBV28|-|-
CASFTMAENYGYTF
TGTGCCAGCTTTACAATGGCGGAGAACTATGGCTACACCTTC
>TRBJ2-7|TRBV6-6|-|-
CASRPGARVSYEQYF
TGTGCCAGCAGACCCGGGGCGAGGGTGTCCTACGAGCAGTACTTC
>TRBJ2-4|TRBV6-1|-|TRBD2
CASTDGGGNIQYF
TGTGCCAGCACCGACGGGGGGGGGAACATTCAGTACTTC